The 20 T cell receptor beta chains below come from one sample, sequenced in a study of cytomegalovirus exposure and HLA in healthy donors. Vbeta (60) and Jbeta (13) primers were used in the PCR. Profiled with immunoSEQ multiplex PCR; TCRdb holds only in-frame clones, not every one. The sample lists approximately 160,000 clones; approximately 80% were seen once. Material: PBMCs. All receptors derive from a middle-aged woman in good health and CMV-seropositive.

The genes are TRBV18 and TRBJ1-1; D not resolved. The V gene's germline CDR1 is KGHSH and CDR2 LQKENI. The CDR3 covers 14 residues. V was clipped by 4 bases and J by 1 base, with 10 bases between them. In DNA, the CDR3 is TGTGCCAGCTCACTTAGCGACCGGAACACTGAAGCTTTCTTT. This codes for CASSLSDRNTEAFF.

CDR3 protein: CASSPQETGANVLTF. For the CDR3, the DNA is TGTGCCAGCTCACCGCAGGAAACTGGGGCCAACGTCCTGACTTTC. This sequence joins TRBV18 and TRBJ2-6; no definite D call. Germline lookup yields CDR1 KGHSH and CDR2 LQKENI. The CDR3 extends over 15 amino acids. The V end lost 3 bases, the J end lost 2 bases, and 8 bases lay between the germline ends.

The gene calls are TRBV7-2 and TRBJ1-1, with a tentative D call TRBD1 (6 bases). Germline-derived CDR1 and CDR2 are SGHTA and FQGNSA. The germline V and J ends were trimmed by 2 bases and 5 bases, with 9 bases remaining between them. The CDR3 has 13 residues. CDR3 region: CASSLHRDTEAFF. As DNA, the CDR3 is TGTGCCAGCAGCTTACACAGGGATACTGAAGCTTTCTTT.

J is TRBJ1-6 and V is TRBV19; D uncertain. The V end lost 5 bases, the J end lost 7 bases, and 9 bases lay between the germline ends. The CDR3 runs to 13 residues. The V gene's germline CDR1 is LNHDA and CDR2 SQIVND (reference sequence). The CDR3, as DNA: TGTGCCAGTAGTGGACTACAAAATTCACCCCTCCACTTT. It yields the protein CASSGLQNSPLHF.

The gene calls are TRBV6-6 and TRBJ2-7, with 10 bases fitting TRBD2. The V gene end was trimmed by 0 bases and the J gene end by 5 bases; junction bases not matched to a gene: 4. The V gene's germline CDR1 is MNHNY and CDR2 SVGAGI (reference sequence). CDR3 length: 15 residues. CDR3 residues: CASSYSWLAGDEQYF. The CDR3 coding sequence is TGTGCCAGCAGTTACTCGTGGCTAGCGGGAGACGAGCAGTACTTC.

V usage is TRBV30 and J usage is TRBJ2-1; TRBD1 agrees at 9 bases. CDR1 is GTSNPN, CDR2 SVGIG, per germline (reference sequence). The CDR3 runs to 15 residues. With V trimmed by 4 bases and J by 3 bases, 7 bases remained unmatched. The CDR3 DNA reads as TGTGCCTGGACCGGGACAGGGACGCGCTACAATGAGCAGTTCTTC. Protein: CAWTGTGTRYNEQFF. Full variable domain (remainder filled in from reference TRBV30 and TRBJ2-1): SQTIHQWPATLVQPVGSPLSLECTVEGTSNPNLYWYRQAAGRGLQLLFYSVGIGQISSEVPQNLSASRPQDRQFILSSKKLLLSDSGFYLCAWTGTGTRYNEQFFGPGTRLTVL.

In this sample, this clone turned up once. This chain connects TRBV19 to TRBJ2-7; 7 bases align to TRBD1. Germline assignment: CDR1 LNHDA and CDR2 SQIVND (reference sequence). Germline trimming cut 2 bases from V and 7 bases from J; bases unmatched to any gene: 17. The CDR3 has 17 amino acids. Here the CDR3 reads CASSIRIKDRAQGEQYF. The CDR3 DNA follows: TGTGCCAGTAGTATAAGGATTAAAGACAGGGCCCAGGGGGAGCAGTACTTC.

DNA of the CDR3: TGTGCCAGCAGCCAAGATGAGGGGGTTTATGGCTACACCTTC. Encoded protein: CASSQDEGVYGYTF. The chain is built from TRBV14 and TRBJ1-2; tentatively, D is TRBD1 (6 bases). The CDR3 is 14 amino acids. V was trimmed by 0 bases and J by 5 bases, leaving 10 bases between them. Germline-derived CDR1 and CDR2 are SGHDN and FVKESK. Variable domain in full (rest from reference TRBV14 and TRBJ1-2): EAGVTQFPSHSVIEKGQTVTLRCDPISGHDNLYWYRRVMGKEIKFLLHFVKESKQDESGMPNNRFLAERTGGTYSTLKVQPAELEDSGVYFCASSQDEGVYGYTFGSGTRLTVV.

The chain couples TRBV7-2 to TRBJ2-3, with 9 bases matching TRBD2. Germline values: CDR1 SGHTA, CDR2 FQGNSA. Unmatched junction bases numbered 8, after V lost 7 bases and J lost 3 bases. The length of the CDR3 is 15 residues. The CDR3, as DNA: TGTGCCAGCACCCATTCGGCGGGAGGGACAGATACGCAGTATTTT. Translated: CASTHSAGGTDTQYF.

This chain uses TRBV18 with TRBJ2-7; 9 positions agree with TRBD1. Germline values: CDR1 KGHSH, CDR2 LQKENI. J was trimmed by 0 bases and V by 6 bases; bases with no gene match: 6. CDR3 size: 15 residues. The CDR3 region has the DNA TGTGCCAGCTCGGGGGGACAGGGCTTCTCCTACGAGCAGTACTTC. It codes for CASSGGQGFSYEQYF.

This clone was counted a single time. The chain couples TRBV7-2 to TRBJ2-5, with 13 bases identical to TRBD2. Losses at the gene ends were 4 bases for V and 2 bases for J; bases not matched to a gene: 4. This CDR3 contains 16 residues. Germline CDR1 is SGHTA and CDR2 is FQGNSA. CDR3 in amino acids: CASSSQLAGGQETQYF. CDR3 nucleotides: TGTGCCAGCAGCTCCCAACTAGCGGGAGGGCAAGAGACCCAGTACTTC.

This clone was observed a single time. J is TRBJ2-1 and V is TRBV2; tentatively, D is TRBD2 (5 bases). The V gene's germline CDR1 is SNHLY and CDR2 FYNNEI. The CDR3 length is 13 residues. V was trimmed by 11 bases and J by 1 base, leaving 12 bases between them. CDR3 protein: CASSQLSYNEQFF. The CDR3 DNA follows: TGTGCCTCTAGCCAGCTATCCTACAATGAGCAGTTCTTC.

This clone was seen more than once but under ten times. The CDR3 sequence is CASSWTGTNEKLFF. The CDR3 coding sequence is TGTGCCAGCAGTTGGACAGGGACTAATGAAAAACTGTTTTTT. This chain joins TRBV5-4 and TRBJ1-4; 8 bases fit TRBD1. The CDR3 length is 14 residues. Germline values: CDR1 SGHNT, CDR2 YYREEE (reference sequence). V was clipped by 5 bases and J by 2 bases; unmatched bases: 2.

The chain links TRBV11-2 to TRBJ2-5, with TRBD1 as a possible D gene (6 bases). This CDR3 has 13 amino acids. V shed 1 base and J shed 4 bases, with 7 bases lying between them. CDR1 is SGHAT and CDR2 is FQNNGV in the germline V gene. Written as DNA, the CDR3 is TGTGCCAGCAGCTTAGTACAGGGAGAGACCCAGTACTTC. It translates to CASSLVQGETQYF.

This clone was detected only once. This chain links TRBV19 with TRBJ1-5, with 9 bases identical to TRBD1. CDR1 is LNHDA, CDR2 SQIVND, per germline (reference sequence). The CDR3 spans 14 residues. The trim removed 6 bases at V and 3 bases at J, leaving 3 bases unmatched. For the CDR3, the DNA is TGTGCCAGTAGGGGACAGGGTCTCAATCAGCCCCAGCATTTT. Protein product: CASRGQGLNQPQHF.

DNA for the CDR3: TGTGCCAGCAGCCACTCCACAGGGGTCTCTGGAAACACCATATATTTT. Translation: CASSHSTGVSGNTIYF. The J gene is TRBJ1-3, the V gene TRBV7-2, with 7 bases that match TRBD1. Losses at the gene ends were 5 bases for V and 0 bases for J; bases not matched to a gene: 7. The CDR3 length is 16 residues. Germline CDR1 and CDR2: SGHTA and FQGNSA.

The V gene is TRBV30, the J gene TRBJ2-3; possible D gene TRBD2, 6 bases. CDR1 and CDR2 (germline): GTSNPN, SVGIG (reference sequence). This CDR3 spans 16 amino acids. The V gene lost 5 bases and the J gene lost 6 bases, with 24 bases spanning the gap. CDR3 nucleotides: TGTGCCTGGCGGAGGGCCTTTTCACCACCTAGGGATACGCAGTATTTT. Translating gives CAWRRAFSPPRDTQYF. The full variable domain, in which reference TRBV30 and TRBJ2-3 provide the parts outside the CDR3, is SQTIHQWPATLVQPVGSPLSLECTVEGTSNPNLYWYRQAAGRGLQLLFYSVGIGQISSEVPQNLSASRPQDRQFILSSKKLLLSDSGFYLCAWRRAFSPPRDTQYFGPGTRLTVL.

In nucleotides, the CDR3 is TGTGCCAGCAGCTTAGGAGGGGGCCTAGCGGGAGGGAATGAGCAGTTCTTC. Translated, it gives CASSLGGGLAGGNEQFF. This chain joins TRBV7-2 and TRBJ2-1, with 12 bases lining up with TRBD2. V dropped 1 base and J dropped 7; count of bases not matched to a gene: 8. The germline gives CDR1 SGHTA, CDR2 FQGNSA. This CDR3 comprises 17 residues.

Note on this clone: The sample carries other DNA sequences with the same CDR3. J is TRBJ1-2 and V is TRBV30; tentative D call: TRBD1 (5 bases). The CDR3 sequence is 12 residues long. The germline V gene encodes CDR1 GTSNPN and CDR2 SVGIG (reference sequence). V was cut by 1 base and J by 6 bases, with 9 bases left in between. CDR3 DNA sequence: TGTGCCTGGAGTGCCGGGGGAGATGGCTACACCTTC. It encodes CAWSAGGDGYTF. Full variable domain (outside the CDR3, taken from reference TRBV30 and TRBJ1-2): SQTIHQWPATLVQPVGSPLSLECTVEGTSNPNLYWYRQAAGRGLQLLFYSVGIGQISSEVPQNLSASRPQDRQFILSSKKLLLSDSGFYLCAWSAGGDGYTFGSGTRLTVV.

The chain recombines TRBV30 with TRBJ2-2; the match to TRBD2 covers 8 bases. Germline values: CDR1 GTSNPN, CDR2 SVGIG (reference sequence). J gave up 7 bases and V 4 bases, and 5 bases lay outside the gene matches. CDR3 length: 13 amino acids. CDR3 protein: CAWNRLASGELFF. CDR3 in DNA: TGTGCCTGGAACAGACTAGCGAGCGGGGAGCTGTTTTTT.